A selection of T cell receptor beta chains follows, all from one sample in a study of T-cell reconstitution after alpha-beta-depleted transplantation in children. TCRdb re-called the PCR reads with MiXCR, one entry per CDR3 protein. The sample shows roughly 100,000 distinct CDR3 sequences, 7% to 10% of them seen only once. The sequencing used PBMCs from the stem cell graft donor, collected from the stem cell graft. The source of these receptors is a human donor who donated a stem cell graft to a child with congenital amegakaryocytic thrombocytopenia. CDR3s include the opening cysteine and the closing phenylalanine or tryptophan. The D gene is left open where the match is weak. Rows may omit the clone size; those that give it use once, few, many or a size class.

v_gene	abundance	j_gene	d_gene	CDR3aa	CDR3nt
TRBV20-1	many	TRBJ1-1	NA	CSARERGPGAAFF	TGCAGTGCTAGAGAGCGCGGGCCAGGTGCGGCTTTCTTT
TRBV20-1	many	TRBJ2-3	TRBD2	CSALAGLTDTQYF	TGCAGTGCTCTAGCGGGACTCACAGATACGCAGTATTTT
TRBV5-1	many	TRBJ2-1	NA	CASSSTGTPNEQFF	TGCGCCAGCAGTTCGACCGGGACCCCCAATGAGCAGTTCTTC
TRBV29-1	many	TRBJ1-1	NA	CSVLRGGNTEAFF	TGCAGCGTTCTAAGGGGCGGGAACACTGAAGCTTTCTTT
TRBV7-9	many	TRBJ2-5	NA	CASSSISGETQYF	TGTGCCAGCAGCTCCATTTCTGGGGAGACCCAGTACTTC
TRBV5-5	many	TRBJ2-1	NA	CASSLVGLDNEQFF	TGTGCCAGCAGCTTGGTTGGCCTAGACAATGAGCAGTTCTTC
TRBV5-6	few	TRBJ2-7	TRBD1	CASSVPGQGLYEQYF	TGTGCCAGCAGCGTCCCGGGACAGGGGCTCTACGAGCAGTACTTC
TRBV20-1	many	TRBJ2-5	NA	CSASPPRGLGETQYF	TGCAGTGCTAGCCCGCCCCGGGGCCTAGGGGAGACCCAGTACTTC
TRBV12-3/TRBV12-4	many	TRBJ1-5	NA	CASSEGGSNQPQHF	TGTGCCAGCAGTGAGGGGGGTAGCAATCAGCCCCAGCATTTT
TRBV28	many	TRBJ2-2	NA	CASSSGELFF	TGTGCCAGCAGTTCCGGGGAGCTGTTTTTT
TRBV7-2	many	TRBJ1-1	TRBD1	CASSLATGMNTEAFF	TGTGCCAGCAGCTTAGCGACAGGGATGAACACTGAAGCTTTCTTT
TRBV12-3/TRBV12-4	many	TRBJ1-5	TRBD1	CASRPTGSGNQPQHF	TGTGCCAGCAGGCCGACAGGGAGCGGCAATCAGCCCCAGCATTTT
TRBV28	many	TRBJ1-6	NA	CASSVTGRVSLHF	TGTGCCAGCAGTGTGACTGGGAGGGTATCCCTCCACTTT
TRBV2	many	TRBJ1-6	NA	CASSELPPLHF	TGTGCCAGCAGCGAATTACCACCCCTCCACTTT
TRBV20-1	many	TRBJ2-1	TRBD2	CSASLSGGDYNEQFF	TGCAGTGCTAGTCTTAGCGGGGGGGATTACAATGAGCAGTTCTTC
TRBV20-1	many	TRBJ2-1	NA	CSAEDSHSYNEQFF	TGCAGTGCTGAGGACTCTCACTCCTACAATGAGCAGTTCTTC
TRBV12-3/TRBV12-4	NA	TRBJ1-2	NA	CASSIALGGYTF	TGTGCCAGCAGCATCGCCTTAGGGGGCTACACCTTC
TRBV10-3	many	TRBJ2-3	NA	CAISESGGYSTDTQYF	TGTGCCATCAGTGAGTCCGGCGGGTATAGCACAGATACGCAGTATTTT
TRBV15	many	TRBJ2-2	NA	CATSREPGPNTGELFF	TGTGCCACCAGCAGAGAGCCGGGTCCTAACACCGGGGAGCTGTTTTTT
TRBV12-3/TRBV12-4	many	TRBJ1-5	TRBD1	CASSAQGQINQPQHF	TGTGCCAGCAGTGCCCAGGGACAGATTAATCAGCCCCAGCATTTT
TRBV10-3	many	TRBJ2-1	NA	CAISESSGSNEQFF	TGTGCCATCAGTGAGTCGAGTGGGTCCAATGAGCAGTTCTTC
TRBV12-3/TRBV12-4	many	TRBJ2-1	TRBD2	CASTEREGNEQFF	TGTGCCAGCACGGAGCGGGAGGGCAATGAGCAGTTCTTC
TRBV18	many	TRBJ2-5	NA	CASSPGQEETQYF	TGTGCCAGCTCACCCGGCCAAGAAGAGACCCAGTACTTC
TRBV4-2	many	TRBJ2-2	NA	CASSQDDSNTGELFF	TGTGCCAGCAGCCAAGATGACTCGAACACCGGGGAGCTGTTTTTT
TRBV4-2	NA	TRBJ2-3	NA	CASSQRTPAFSTDTQYF	TGTGCCAGCAGCCAAAGAACCCCAGCTTTTAGCACAGATACGCAGTATTTT
TRBV7-2	many	TRBJ1-4	NA	CASSPRPGEKLFF	TGTGCCAGCAGCCCCCGGCCGGGTGAAAAACTGTTTTTT
TRBV20-1	many	TRBJ2-1	TRBD2	CSAQSGSSYNEQFF	TGCAGTGCTCAGAGCGGGAGCTCCTACAATGAGCAGTTCTTC
TRBV5-1	many	TRBJ2-1	TRBD2	CASSPLAGGPNEQFF	TGCGCCAGCAGCCCCCTAGCGGGGGGGCCCAATGAGCAGTTCTTC
TRBV20-1	many	TRBJ1-5	NA	CSAPPGRTNQPQHF	TGCAGTGCTCCACCGGGACGGACTAATCAGCCCCAGCATTTT
TRBV4-1	many	TRBJ1-1	TRBD1	CASSQDPARGGTEAFF	TGCGCCAGCAGCCAAGATCCGGCCAGGGGGGGGACTGAAGCTTTCTTT
TRBV10-3	NA	TRBJ2-7	NA	CAISESGPDYPEQYF	TGTGCCATCAGTGAGTCAGGGCCCGACTACCCCGAGCAGTACTTC
TRBV11-3	few	TRBJ2-7	TRBD1	CASSYGQGYEQYF	TGTGCCAGCAGCTATGGACAGGGGTACGAGCAGTACTTC
TRBV5-1	many	TRBJ1-2	TRBD1	CASSLGGGGDYGYTF	TGCGCCAGCAGCTTGGGAGGAGGGGGCGACTATGGCTACACCTTC
TRBV7-9	many	TRBJ2-2	NA	CASSPQVTGELFF	TGTGCCAGCAGCCCCCAAGTAACCGGGGAGCTGTTTTTT
TRBV9	many	TRBJ2-1	TRBD2	CASSATGTSGGGDEQFF	TGTGCCAGCAGCGCAACCGGGACTAGCGGTGGAGGGGATGAGCAGTTCTTC
TRBV4-3	many	TRBJ2-3	NA	CASSQETRNTDTQYF	TGCGCCAGCAGCCAAGAAACTAGAAACACAGATACGCAGTATTTT
TRBV20-1	many	TRBJ2-1	TRBD2	CSATSPGTSGGSSYNEQFF	TGCAGTGCTACTTCCCCAGGGACTAGCGGGGGGAGCTCCTACAATGAGCAGTTCTTC
TRBV5-1	many	TRBJ2-5	TRBD1	CASSLSGTGVETQYF	TGCGCCAGCAGCTTATCCGGGACAGGGGTAGAGACCCAGTACTTC
TRBV14	many	TRBJ1-2	NA	CASSQDSRPRGGYTF	TGTGCCAGCAGCCAAGATTCTAGGCCCCGTGGTGGCTACACCTTC
TRBV3-1	many	TRBJ2-7	NA	CASSYRDGFVGEQYF	TGTGCCAGCAGCTACCGGGACGGCTTCGTCGGCGAGCAGTACTTC
TRBV28	NA	TRBJ2-6	NA	CASSLGFRVSSGANVLTF	TGTGCCAGCAGTTTAGGGTTCAGGGTCTCGTCCGGGGCCAACGTCCTGACTTTC
TRBV6-2/TRBV6-3	NA	TRBJ2-1	NA	CASSSVPSYNEQFF	TGTGCCAGCAGTTCGGTTCCCTCCTACAATGAGCAGTTCTTC
TRBV20-1	many	TRBJ2-3	NA	CSAPLGASDTQYF	TGCAGTGCGCCACTGGGGGCTTCAGATACGCAGTATTTT
TRBV25-1	NA	TRBJ1-5	NA	CASSPTGVHQPQHF	TGTGCCAGCAGTCCCACGGGGGTTCATCAGCCCCAGCATTTT
TRBV6-2/TRBV6-3	NA	TRBJ1-1	NA	CASSLRQSNTEAFF	TGTGCCAGCAGCCTTCGACAGAGTAACACTGAAGCTTTCTTT
TRBV7-2	many	TRBJ2-2	NA	CASSLMASRGTGELFF	TGTGCCAGCAGCTTAATGGCTAGCCGGGGGACCGGGGAGCTGTTTTTT
TRBV7-2	many	TRBJ2-3	NA	CASSSILGGRTDTQYF	TGTGCCAGCAGCTCTATATTGGGGGGCCGCACAGATACGCAGTATTTT
TRBV28	many	TRBJ1-2	NA	CASSTEGVADGYTF	TGTGCCAGCAGTACAGAGGGGGTCGCTGATGGCTACACCTTC
TRBV5-1	many	TRBJ2-4	NA	CASSLERPGGGNIQYF	TGCGCCAGCAGCTTGGAGCGTCCTGGGGGAGGAAACATTCAGTACTTC
TRBV6-2/TRBV6-3	many	TRBJ1-2	TRBD1	CASKNGQGPYGYTF	TGTGCCAGCAAGAATGGACAGGGGCCTTATGGCTACACCTTC
TRBV7-2	many	TRBJ2-3	NA	CASRRLADTDTQYF	TGTGCCAGCAGGAGATTAGCGGACACAGATACGCAGTATTTT
TRBV7-7	many	TRBJ2-3	NA	CASSATGEGTDTQYF	TGTGCCAGCAGCGCAACAGGGGAGGGCACAGATACGCAGTATTTT
TRBV3-1	many	TRBJ1-4	TRBD1	CASSPTGNNYEKLFF	TGTGCCAGCAGCCCGACAGGGAACAACTATGAAAAACTGTTTTTT
TRBV3-2	many	TRBJ2-3	NA	CASKGRGTDTQYF	TGTGCCAGCAAAGGGCGGGGCACAGATACGCAGTATTTT
TRBV5-1	NA	TRBJ2-5	TRBD2	CASSTSGRSQETQYF	TGCGCCAGCAGCACTAGCGGGAGATCCCAAGAGACCCAGTACTTC
TRBV12-3/TRBV12-4	many	TRBJ1-2	NA	CASSLDRDYGYTF	TGTGCCAGCAGTTTAGACAGGGACTATGGCTACACCTTC
TRBV18	many	TRBJ1-2	NA	CASSQTYSNYGYTF	TGTGCCAGCTCACAGACCTACAGTAACTATGGCTACACCTTC